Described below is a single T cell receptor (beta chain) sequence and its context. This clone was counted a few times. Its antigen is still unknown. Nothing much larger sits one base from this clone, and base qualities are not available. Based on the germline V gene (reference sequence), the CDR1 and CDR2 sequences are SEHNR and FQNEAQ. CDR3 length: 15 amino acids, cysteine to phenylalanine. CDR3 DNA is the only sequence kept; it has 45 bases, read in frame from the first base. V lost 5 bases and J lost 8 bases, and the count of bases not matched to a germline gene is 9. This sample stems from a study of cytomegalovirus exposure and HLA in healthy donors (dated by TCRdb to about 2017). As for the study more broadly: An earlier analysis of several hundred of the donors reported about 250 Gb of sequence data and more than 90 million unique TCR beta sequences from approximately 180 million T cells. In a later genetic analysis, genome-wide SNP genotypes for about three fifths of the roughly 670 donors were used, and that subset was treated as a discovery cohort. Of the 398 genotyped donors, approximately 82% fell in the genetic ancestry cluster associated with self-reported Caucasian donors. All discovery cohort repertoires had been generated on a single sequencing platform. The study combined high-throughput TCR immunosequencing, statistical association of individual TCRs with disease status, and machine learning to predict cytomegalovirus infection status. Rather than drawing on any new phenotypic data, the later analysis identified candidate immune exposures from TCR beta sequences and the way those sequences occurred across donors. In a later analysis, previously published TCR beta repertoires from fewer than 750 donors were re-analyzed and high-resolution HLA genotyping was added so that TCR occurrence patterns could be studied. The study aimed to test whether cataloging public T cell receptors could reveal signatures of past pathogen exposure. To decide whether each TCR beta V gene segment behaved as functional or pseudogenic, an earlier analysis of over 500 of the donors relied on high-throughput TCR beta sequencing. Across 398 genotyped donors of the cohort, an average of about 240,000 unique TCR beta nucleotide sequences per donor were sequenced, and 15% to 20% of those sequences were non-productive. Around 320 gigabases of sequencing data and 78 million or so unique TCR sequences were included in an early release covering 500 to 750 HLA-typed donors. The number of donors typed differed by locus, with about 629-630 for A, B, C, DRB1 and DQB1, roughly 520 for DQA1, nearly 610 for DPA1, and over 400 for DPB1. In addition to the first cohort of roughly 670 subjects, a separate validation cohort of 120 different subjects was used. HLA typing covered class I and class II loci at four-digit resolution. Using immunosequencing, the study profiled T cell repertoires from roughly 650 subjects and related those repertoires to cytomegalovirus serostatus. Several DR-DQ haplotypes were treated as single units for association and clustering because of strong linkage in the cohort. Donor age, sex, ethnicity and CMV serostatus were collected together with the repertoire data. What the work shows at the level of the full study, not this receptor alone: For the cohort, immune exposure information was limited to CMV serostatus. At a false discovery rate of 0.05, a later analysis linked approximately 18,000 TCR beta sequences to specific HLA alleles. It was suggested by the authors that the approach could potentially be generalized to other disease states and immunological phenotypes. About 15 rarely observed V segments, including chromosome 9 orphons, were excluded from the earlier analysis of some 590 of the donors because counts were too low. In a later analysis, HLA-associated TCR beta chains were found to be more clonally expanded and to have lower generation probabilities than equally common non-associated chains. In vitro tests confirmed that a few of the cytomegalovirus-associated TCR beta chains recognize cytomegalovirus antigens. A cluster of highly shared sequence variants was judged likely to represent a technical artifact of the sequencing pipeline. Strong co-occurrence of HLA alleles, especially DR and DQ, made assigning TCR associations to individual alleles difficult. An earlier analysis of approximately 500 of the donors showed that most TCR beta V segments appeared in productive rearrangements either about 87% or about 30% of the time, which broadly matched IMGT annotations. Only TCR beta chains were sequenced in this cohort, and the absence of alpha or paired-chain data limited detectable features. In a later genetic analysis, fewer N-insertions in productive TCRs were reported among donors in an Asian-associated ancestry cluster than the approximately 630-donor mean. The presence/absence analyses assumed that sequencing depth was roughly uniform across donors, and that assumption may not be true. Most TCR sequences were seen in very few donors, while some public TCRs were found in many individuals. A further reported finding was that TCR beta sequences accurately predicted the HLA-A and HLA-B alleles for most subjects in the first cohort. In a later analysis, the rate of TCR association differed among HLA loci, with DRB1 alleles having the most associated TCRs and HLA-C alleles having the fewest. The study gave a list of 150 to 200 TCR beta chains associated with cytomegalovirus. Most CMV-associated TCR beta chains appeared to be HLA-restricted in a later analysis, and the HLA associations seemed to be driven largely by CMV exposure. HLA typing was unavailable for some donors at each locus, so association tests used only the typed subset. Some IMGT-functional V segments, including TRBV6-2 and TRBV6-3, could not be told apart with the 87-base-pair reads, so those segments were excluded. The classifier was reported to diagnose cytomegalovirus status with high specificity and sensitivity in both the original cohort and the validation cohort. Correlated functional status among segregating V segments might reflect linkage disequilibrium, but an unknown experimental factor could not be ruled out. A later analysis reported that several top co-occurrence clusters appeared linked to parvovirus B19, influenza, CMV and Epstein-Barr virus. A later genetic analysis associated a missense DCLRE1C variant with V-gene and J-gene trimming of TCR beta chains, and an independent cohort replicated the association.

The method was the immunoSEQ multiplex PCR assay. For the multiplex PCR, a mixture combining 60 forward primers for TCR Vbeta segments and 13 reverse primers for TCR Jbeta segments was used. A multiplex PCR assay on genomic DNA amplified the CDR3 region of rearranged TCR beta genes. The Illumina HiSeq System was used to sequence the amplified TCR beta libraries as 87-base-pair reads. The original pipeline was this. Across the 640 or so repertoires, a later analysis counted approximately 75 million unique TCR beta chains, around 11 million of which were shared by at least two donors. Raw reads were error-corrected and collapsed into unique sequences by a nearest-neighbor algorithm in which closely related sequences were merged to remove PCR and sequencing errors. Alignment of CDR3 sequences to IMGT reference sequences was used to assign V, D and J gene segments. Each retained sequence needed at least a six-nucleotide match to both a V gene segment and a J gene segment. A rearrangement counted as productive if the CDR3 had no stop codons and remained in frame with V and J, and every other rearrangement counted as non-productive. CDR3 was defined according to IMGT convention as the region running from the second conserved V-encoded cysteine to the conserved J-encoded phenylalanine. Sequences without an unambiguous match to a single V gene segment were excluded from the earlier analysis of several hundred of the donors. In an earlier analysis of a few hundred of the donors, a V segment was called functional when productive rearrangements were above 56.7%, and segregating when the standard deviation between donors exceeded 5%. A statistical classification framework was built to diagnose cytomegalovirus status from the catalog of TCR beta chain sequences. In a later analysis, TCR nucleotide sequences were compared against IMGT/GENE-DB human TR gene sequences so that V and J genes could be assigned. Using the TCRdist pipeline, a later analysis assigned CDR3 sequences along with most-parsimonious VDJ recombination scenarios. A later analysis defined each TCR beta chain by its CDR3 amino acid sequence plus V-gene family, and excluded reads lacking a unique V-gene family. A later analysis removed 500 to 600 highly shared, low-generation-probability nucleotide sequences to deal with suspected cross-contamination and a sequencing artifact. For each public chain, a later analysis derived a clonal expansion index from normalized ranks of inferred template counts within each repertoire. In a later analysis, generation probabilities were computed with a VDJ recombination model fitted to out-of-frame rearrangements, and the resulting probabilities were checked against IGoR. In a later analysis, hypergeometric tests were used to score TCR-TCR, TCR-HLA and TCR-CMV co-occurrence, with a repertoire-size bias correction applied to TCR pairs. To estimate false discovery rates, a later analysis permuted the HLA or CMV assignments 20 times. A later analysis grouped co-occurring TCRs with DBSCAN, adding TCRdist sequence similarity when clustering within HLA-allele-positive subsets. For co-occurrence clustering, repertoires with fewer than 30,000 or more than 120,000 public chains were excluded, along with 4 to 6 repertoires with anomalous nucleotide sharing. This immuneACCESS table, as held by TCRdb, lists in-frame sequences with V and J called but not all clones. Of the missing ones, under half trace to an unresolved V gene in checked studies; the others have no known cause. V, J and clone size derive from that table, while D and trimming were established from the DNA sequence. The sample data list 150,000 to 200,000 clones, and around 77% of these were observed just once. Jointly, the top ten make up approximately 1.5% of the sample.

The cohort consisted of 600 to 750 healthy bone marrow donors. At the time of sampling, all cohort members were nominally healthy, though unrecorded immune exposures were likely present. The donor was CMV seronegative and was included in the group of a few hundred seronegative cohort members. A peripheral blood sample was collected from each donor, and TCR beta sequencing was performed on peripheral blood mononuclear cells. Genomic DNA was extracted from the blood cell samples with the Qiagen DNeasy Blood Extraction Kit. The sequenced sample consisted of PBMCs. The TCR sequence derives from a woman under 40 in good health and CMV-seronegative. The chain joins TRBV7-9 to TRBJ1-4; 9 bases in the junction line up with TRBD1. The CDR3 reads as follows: CASSQVDRGGEKLFF. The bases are TGTGCCAGCAGCCAGGTGGACAGGGGTGGGGAAAAACTGTTTTTT.